The next 12 T cell receptor beta chains were all read from a single sample in a study of blood T cell repertoires in COVID-19. Some clones are missing from TCRdb's copy, which holds only in-frame ones; the method was immunoSEQ multiplex PCR. The profile covers about 55,000 clones, with about 93% appearing a single time and approximately 15% taken by the ten largest. Sequencing was performed on peripheral blood. These receptors all stem from a human donor with active COVID-19. The donor label of this sample is uncertain.

The rearrangement uses TRBV6-6 and TRBJ2-2; the match to TRBD2 covers 9 bases. The CDR3 totals 15 residues. Losses at the gene ends were 7 bases for V and 5 bases for J; bases not matched to a gene: 8. CDR1 is MNHNY, CDR2 SVGAGI, per germline (reference sequence). In nucleotides, the CDR3 is TGTGCCAGCAATCCGGGTAGCGGGAGTACCGGGGAGCTGTTTTTT. As protein: CASNPGSGSTGELFF.

The chain recombines TRBV29-1 with TRBJ2-1; TRBD2 aligns across 8 bases. V lost 2 bases to trimming and J lost 12 bases; unmatched junction nucleotides: 12. There are 14 residues in the CDR3. Germline V gene sequence: CDR1 SQVTM, CDR2 ANQGSEA. The CDR3 loop is CSVESGRAREGQFF. CDR3 nucleotide sequence: TGCAGCGTTGAATCCGGGAGGGCCCGTGAGGGGCAGTTCTTC.

The CDR3 here is CASSQMAHKAGADEKLFF. The CDR3 DNA is TGCGCCAGCAGTCAAATGGCCCACAAGGCAGGGGCGGACGAAAAACTGTTTTTT. This chain uses TRBV23-1 with TRBJ1-4; perhaps TRBD1 as D (6 bases). TRBV23-1 is given ORF status, its function remaining uncertain. Trimming left V 2 bases short and J 8 bases short, with 24 bases between. The CDR3 sequence is 18 residues long.

V gene TRBV27 combines with J gene TRBJ1-1; D remains ambiguous. This CDR3 has 15 residues. V dropped 3 bases and J dropped 0 bases, with 11 bases sitting between them. Germline lookup yields CDR1 MNHEY and CDR2 SMNVEV (reference sequence). CDR3 region: CASSFSPGLNTEAFF. The CDR3 DNA is TGTGCCAGCAGTTTTTCCCCAGGTCTGAACACTGAAGCTTTCTTT.

In nucleotides, the CDR3 is TGTGCCAGCAGTTACTCGCAGGGAACCTATGGCTACACCTTC. Translated: CASSYSQGTYGYTF. The genes are TRBV6-5 and TRBJ1-2, with D perhaps matching TRBD1 (5 bases). CDR3 length equals 14 residues. Germline loops: CDR1 MNHEY, CDR2 SVGAGI. Trimming took off 0 bases at V and 4 bases at J, with 9 bases between the two ends.

The genes are TRBV6-5 and TRBJ2-7, with 7 bases lining up with TRBD1. Germline CDR1 MNHEY, CDR2 SVGAGI. V was clipped by 6 bases and J by 5 bases; unmatched bases: 7. This CDR3 is 13 amino acids long. The CDR3 loop reads CASRNSQGNEQYV. The CDR3 nucleotides are TGTGCCAGCAGGAATTCACAGGGGAACGAGCAGTACGTC.

This chain connects TRBV19 to TRBJ1-2; 8 bases map to TRBD1. Trimming cost V 1 base and J 8 bases; bases outside gene matches: 12. The CDR3 is 16 amino acids. Germline CDR1 and CDR2: LNHDA and SQIVND (reference sequence). The CDR3 DNA follows: TGTGCCAGTAGTATAGCCCAGGGGGCGGCCCGGGCAGGCTACACCTTC. It is translated as CASSIAQGAARAGYTF.

The chain uses TRBV5-6 and TRBJ2-2, with TRBD1 matching over 8 bases. Germline CDR1 reads SGHDT; CDR2 reads YYEEEE. With 2 bases clipped from V and 5 bases from J, the junction kept 2 bases outside the gene matches. The CDR3 is 14 residues long. The CDR3 nucleotides are TGTGCCAGCAGCTTTGGACAGGGAACCGGGGAGCTGTTTTTT. The encoded protein is CASSFGQGTGELFF.

This chain joins TRBV5-4 and TRBJ1-2, with 7 positions matching TRBD1. Germline assignment: CDR1 SGHNT and CDR2 YYREEE (reference sequence). The CDR3 sequence is 13 residues long. Trimming removed 3 bases from V and 10 bases from J; junction bases left unmatched: 9. The CDR3 DNA sequence: TGTGCCAGCAGCTCGGAGAGGGGGCCAGACTACACCTTC. Its translation: CASSSERGPDYTF.

The V call is TRBV27, the J call TRBJ1-4, with D possibly TRBD1 on 6 matching bases. CDR1 is MNHEY, CDR2 SMNVEV, per germline (reference sequence). Trimming removed 3 bases from V and 7 bases from J, with 12 bases in between. This CDR3 has 14 amino acids. The CDR3 DNA reads as TGTGCCAGCAGTTTCAGGGGAATTAGTGAAAAACTGTTTTTT. The encoded protein is CASSFRGISEKLFF.

In DNA form, the CDR3 reads TGCGCCAGCAGTGGGGGGACAGGGTCCGTCGAGCAGTACTTC. Translating it yields CASSGGTGSVEQYF. The chain recombines TRBV10-1 with TRBJ2-7, with 9 bases identical to TRBD1. Unmatched junction bases numbered 7, after V lost 4 bases and J lost 6 bases. This CDR3 has 14 residues. Germline V gives CDR1 WNHNN, CDR2 SYGVQD (reference sequence).

The rearrangement links TRBV18 to TRBJ2-7; a possible D gene is TRBD2 (6 bases). This CDR3 is 11 amino acids long. The V end lost 6 bases, the J end lost 7 bases, and 10 bases lay between the germline ends. Germline assignment: CDR1 KGHSH and CDR2 LQKENI. CDR3 nucleotide sequence: TGTGCCAGCTCCCCCGCGGGGGAGCAGTACTTC. Its protein product is CASSPAGEQYF.